These 32 T cell receptor beta chains originate from one sample sequenced in a study of shared clonotypes between healthy human individuals. Method: immunoSEQ multiplex PCR; TCRdb's copy keeps in-frame clones and lacks some. Counted here are about 500,000 clones, roughly four fifths occurring once; the ten biggest clones make up around 12%. The sequenced material came from PBMCs. These receptors were taken from a woman in her 40s in good health. Some clones in this sample may be carry-over from other donors' samples.

In its sample, this clone was seen a few times. V and J are TRBV29-1 and TRBJ1-1; D gene unclear. V was cut by 5 bases and J by 1 base, with 11 bases left in between. Germline V gene sequence: CDR1 SQVTM, CDR2 ANQGSEA. This CDR3 spans 13 amino acids. CDR3 loop: CSVSIQSNTEAFF. The CDR3 DNA is TGCAGCGTTTCCATACAATCGAACACTGAAGCTTTCTTT.

As to this clone: It differs at one base from a far larger clone, so likely a read error. The chain uses TRBV25-1 and TRBJ2-7, with 12 positions matching TRBD1. The CDR3 length is 15 residues. Germline V gene data show CDR1 as MGHDK and CDR2 as SYGVNS. CDR3 sequence: CASSEFGTGGYGQYF. Here the CDR3 DNA reads TGTGCCAGCAGTGAGTTCGGGACAGGGGGCTACGGGCAGTACTTC.

The V gene is TRBV28, the J gene TRBJ1-4; possible D gene TRBD1, 5 bases. Germline V gene sequence: CDR1 MDHEN, CDR2 SYDVKM. CDR3 length: 15 amino acids. V was shortened by 6 bases and J by 1 base, with 12 bases between the two germline ends. This CDR3 reads CASSSGGVTNEKLFF. The CDR3 nucleotides read TGTGCCAGCAGCTCGGGGGGTGTAACTAATGAAAAACTGTTTTTT. The entire variable domain, with the rest obtained from reference TRBV28 and TRBJ1-4, is as follows: DVKVTQSSRYLVKRTGEKVFLECVQDMDHENMFWYRQDPGLGLRLIYFSYDVKMKEKGDIPEGYSVSREKKERFSLILESASTNQTSMYLCASSSGGVTNEKLFFGSGTQLSVL.

This rearrangement joins TRBV28 to TRBJ2-4; TRBD1 matches at 7 bases. Germline V lookup: CDR1 MDHEN, CDR2 SYDVKM. The CDR3 totals 17 residues. Trimming cost V 5 bases and J 0 bases; bases outside gene matches: 10. CDR3 in DNA: TGTGCCAGCAGTCCCCAGGGGGACAGACTAGCCAAAAACATTCAGTACTTC. The encoded protein is CASSPQGDRLAKNIQYF.

The chain links TRBV27 to TRBJ2-3; 16 nucleotides agree with TRBD2. V lost 5 bases to trimming and J lost 10 bases; unmatched junction nucleotides: 6. The length of the CDR3 is 15 residues. Looked up from germline, CDR1 is MNHEY and CDR2 is SMNVEV (reference sequence). Written as DNA, the CDR3 is TGTGCCAGCAGTCTGGGGACTAGCGGGAGGGTGGCGCAGTATTTT. This translates into CASSLGTSGRVAQYF.

The J gene is TRBJ2-1, the V gene TRBV7-9; 15 bases fit TRBD2. Per the germline V gene, CDR1 is SEHNR and CDR2 is FQNEAQ (reference sequence). J lost 14 bases, V lost 5 bases, and 10 bases had no gene match. The CDR3 sequence is 15 residues long. CDR3 in amino acids: CASSPQGLAGGMEFF. DNA of the CDR3: TGTGCCAGCAGCCCTCAGGGACTAGCGGGAGGAATGGAGTTCTTC.

The chain uses TRBV25-1 and TRBJ1-4; tentatively, D is TRBD1 (6 bases). Trimming removed 1 base from V and 8 bases from J, with 14 bases in between. This CDR3 comprises 15 residues. Per the germline V gene, CDR1 is MGHDK and CDR2 is SYGVNS. CDR3 in DNA: TGTGCCAGCAGTGAATTTGGGGGCTCGGCCGAAAAACTGTTTTTT. Its protein is CASSEFGGSAEKLFF.

Comment on this clone: Only one base separates this from a far larger clonotype, so it likely reflects a read error. The genes are TRBV5-1 and TRBJ2-2, with TRBD1 matching over 8 bases. Germline V gives CDR1 SGHRS, CDR2 YFSETQ. The CDR3 runs 14 residues. The CDR3 DNA reads as TGCGCCAGCAGGGACAGGGTGAACACCGGGGAGCTGCTTTTT. Protein sequence: CASRDRVNTGELLF.

This chain joins TRBV6-4 and TRBJ2-2; D perhaps matches TRBD1 (6 bases). Germline-derived CDR1 and CDR2 are MRHNA and SNTAGT. V lost 5 bases and J lost 3, with 16 bases in between. This CDR3 spans 16 amino acids. The CDR3 DNA reads as TGTGCCAGCAGTCCAGGGGAAGGATCCGACACCGGGGAGCTGTTTTTT. It translates to CASSPGEGSDTGELFF.

DNA for the CDR3: TGTGCCAGCAGCCGAGAGCCTCAACCAGATACGCAGTATTTT. It translates to CASSREPQPDTQYF. The chain has TRBV4-2 and TRBJ2-3; D ambiguous. The CDR3 spans 14 residues. V dropped 4 bases and J dropped 4 bases, with 12 bases sitting between them. Germline V lookup: CDR1 LGHNA, CDR2 YNFKEQ.

As for this clone: The same CDR3 is also encoded by other DNA sequences in this sample. V and J are TRBV6-6 and TRBJ2-7; 7 positions agree with TRBD2. V gave up 0 bases and J gave up 3 bases; unmatched junction bases: 2. CDR1 is MNHNY and CDR2 is SVGAGI in the germline V gene (reference sequence). The CDR3 covers 14 residues. The DNA for the CDR3 is TGTGCCAGCAGTTACTCGGGCGGGAGCTACGAGCAGTACTTC. Translated, it gives CASSYSGGSYEQYF.

A remark on this clone: One end of the junction does not line up with germline, which may come from a read error. The genes are TRBV30 and TRBJ1-2; unclear D gene. There are 14 residues in the CDR3. Germline values: CDR1 GTSNPN, CDR2 SVGIG (reference sequence). CDR3 sequence: CAWSVRPEGYGCTF. The CDR3 DNA is TGTGCCTGGAGTGTACGACCTGAAGGCTATGGCTGCACTTTC.

The rearrangement uses TRBV29-1 and TRBJ1-4; D not certain. Trimming stripped 3 bases from V and 3 bases from J, with 11 bases between. Germline V gene sequence: CDR1 SQVTM, CDR2 ANQGSEA. The CDR3 loop spans 14 amino acids. CDR3 protein: CSVESRASNEKLFF. The DNA of the CDR3 is TGCAGCGTTGAGTCAAGGGCCTCTAATGAAAAACTGTTTTTT.

Notes on this clone: Only one base separates this from a far larger clonotype, so it likely reflects a read error. The same CDR3 can be traced to other DNA sequences in this sample. The chain combines TRBV10-2 with TRBJ2-7; no clear D gene. The germline gives CDR1 WSHSY, CDR2 SAAADI. The CDR3 is made up of 14 amino acids. The V end lost 3 bases, the J end lost 3 bases, and 12 bases lay between the germline ends. The CDR3 protein is CASSERGSGYEQYF. The CDR3 nucleotides are TGCGCCAGCAGTGAACGTGGATCGGGCTACGAGCAGTACTTC.

The chain employs TRBV28 and TRBJ1-5, with no clear D. This CDR3 is built from 12 residues. Germline V gives CDR1 MDHEN, CDR2 SYDVKM. The V end lost 3 bases, the J end lost 6 bases, and 6 bases lay between the germline ends. CDR3 sequence reads: CASSFWIQPQHF. DNA of the CDR3: TGTGCCAGCAGTTTTTGGATTCAGCCCCAGCATTTT.

This clone was seen more than once but under ten times. This chain joins TRBV5-5 and TRBJ1-6, with 8 bases that match TRBD1. Losses at the gene ends were 4 bases for V and 8 bases for J; bases not matched to a gene: 8. Per the germline V gene, CDR1 is SGHKS and CDR2 is YYEKEE (reference sequence). The CDR3 loop spans 15 amino acids. CDR3 nucleotide sequence: TGTGCCAGCAGCCCCGGGCAGGGGGCGGATTCACCCCTCCACTTT. Its protein is CASSPGQGADSPLHF. The variable domain in full, with the rest retrieved from reference TRBV5-5 and TRBJ1-6, is DAGVTQSPTHLIKTRGQQVTLRCSPISGHKSVSWYQQVLGQGPQFIFQYYEKEERGRGNFPDRFSARQFPNYSSELNVNALLLGDSALYLCASSPGQGADSPLHFGNGTRLTVT.

The rearrangement links TRBV13 to TRBJ2-3, with 15 bases that match TRBD2. The germline CDR1 and CDR2 sequences are PRHDT and FYEKMQ (reference sequence). V was clipped by 5 bases and J by 5 bases; unmatched bases: 17. This CDR3 is 20 amino acids long. The CDR3 region is CASSPNGLAGGPYGRDTQYF. As DNA, the CDR3 is TGTGCCAGCAGCCCCAACGGACTAGCGGGAGGGCCTTACGGTCGAGATACGCAGTATTTT. The whole variable domain, remainder taken from reference TRBV13 and TRBJ2-3, is AAGVIQSPRHLIKEKRETATLKCYPIPRHDTVYWYQQGPGQDPQFLISFYEKMQSDKGSIPDRFSAQQFSDYHSELNMSSLELGDSALYFCASSPNGLAGGPYGRDTQYFGPGTRLTVL.

The chain has TRBV11-2 and TRBJ2-5; TRBD2 matches at 7 bases. V shed 5 bases and J 5 bases; nucleotides not matched to a gene: 8. The V gene's germline CDR1 is SGHAT and CDR2 FQNNGV. This CDR3 comprises 14 residues. CDR3 DNA: TGTGCCAGCAGCCAACGGGGGGTTCGGGAGACCCAGTACTTC. The encoded protein is CASSQRGVRETQYF.

This chain links TRBV6-1 with TRBJ2-2; TRBD1 agrees at 9 bases. V gave up 6 bases and J gave up 4 bases; unmatched junction bases: 6. CDR3 size: 15 residues. The germline CDR1 and CDR2 sequences are MNHNS and SASEGT. The CDR3 DNA reads as TGTGCCAGCAGACTACAGGGGGCGGGCACCGGGGAGCTGTTTTTT. It codes for CASRLQGAGTGELFF.

About this clone: This clone may be a read error of a much larger clone one base away. Other DNA sequences in this specimen translate into the identical CDR3. The genes are TRBV7-3 and TRBJ2-5; D is unresolved. The CDR3 extends over 13 amino acids. Germline V gene data show CDR1 as SGHTA and CDR2 as FQGTGA. The DNA for the CDR3 is TGCGCCAGCAGCTTAAGTTTTTCGGCCCCCCAGTACTTC. Residues: CASSLSFSAPQYF.

Worth noting for this clone: This likely reflects a read error, since a far larger clone is one base away. V is TRBV5-4 and J is TRBJ2-6; either TRBD1 or TRBD2 may supply D (5 bases each). CDR3 length: 17 residues. Looked up from germline, CDR1 is SGHNT and CDR2 is YYREEE (reference sequence). V was shortened by 7 bases and J by 4 bases, with 21 bases between the two germline ends. The CDR3 nucleotides read TGTGCCAGCCGGCCCGCCGGGGCAGGGACCGGGGCCAACGTCCTGACTTTC. This sequence encodes CASRPAGAGTGANVLTF.

This clone was seen repeatedly, ten times or more. This chain connects TRBV6-6 to TRBJ2-1, with 10 bases matching TRBD1. The CDR3 consists of 14 residues. With V trimmed by 7 bases and J by 8 bases, 8 bases remained unmatched. CDR1 MNHNY and CDR2 SVGAGI come from the germline V gene (reference sequence). CDR3 nucleotides: TGTGCCAGCAACCGAGACAGGGGGCAGGATGAGCAGTTCTTC. It codes for CASNRDRGQDEQFF.

With regard to this clone: A much larger clone is a single base away; this may be a read error. J is TRBJ2-2 and V is TRBV30, with 8 positions matching TRBD2. Trimming took 8 bases from V and 5 from J; bases not matched to a gene: 13. Germline CDR1 is GTSNPN and CDR2 is SVGIG (reference sequence). This CDR3 region has 15 residues. CDR3 sequence: CARKEVGGETGELFF. CDR3 sequence (DNA): TGTGCCCGGAAGGAAGTCGGGGGGGAAACCGGGGAGCTGTTTTTT.

This rearrangement joins TRBV5-1 to TRBJ2-4; D call uncertain. The germline V gene encodes CDR1 SGHRS and CDR2 YFSETQ. Trimming took off 4 bases at V and 2 bases at J, with 10 bases between the two ends. CDR3 length: 14 residues. The CDR3: CASSPAVPKNIQYF. In DNA form, the CDR3 reads TGCGCCAGCAGCCCCGCGGTTCCCAAAAACATTCAGTACTTC.

The chain employs TRBV7-2 and TRBJ1-2; D remains unclear. The CDR3 is 15 residues long. The V end lost 5 bases, the J end lost 0 bases, and 13 bases lay between the germline ends. In germline, CDR1 is SGHTA, CDR2 FQGNSA. The CDR3 reads CASSPGGGSNYGYTF. The CDR3 DNA reads TGTGCCAGCAGCCCAGGTGGAGGGTCTAACTATGGCTACACCTTC.

The V call is TRBV4-1, the J call TRBJ2-1, with 13 nucleotides matching TRBD2. There are 18 residues in the CDR3. Germline V gene lookup returns CDR1 MGHRA and CDR2 YSYEKL. The J segment lost 5 bases and the V segment lost 4 bases, leaving 11 bases of the junction unmatched. The DNA for the CDR3 is TGCGCCAGCAGCCGAGGACTAGCGGGAGTAAATGGACACAATGAGCAGTTCTTC. Translating gives CASSRGLAGVNGHNEQFF.

This clone has a single count. J is TRBJ1-3 and V is TRBV6-1; D not resolved. The CDR3 covers 16 residues. Per germline, CDR1 MNHNS and CDR2 SASEGT. V shed 1 base and J shed 0 bases, with 10 bases lying between them. CDR3 DNA: TGTGCCAGCAGTGAAGACGGACCGATCTCTGGAAACACCATATATTTT. Residues: CASSEDGPISGNTIYF.

The chain employs TRBV4-1 and TRBJ2-1, with TRBD2 matching over 14 bases. The V segment lost 3 bases and the J segment 9 bases; nucleotides outside the gene matches: 7. The CDR3 length is 16 residues. Per germline, CDR1 MGHRA and CDR2 YSYEKL. The CDR3: CASSHPGLAGVGEQFF. The CDR3 nucleotides are TGCGCCAGCAGCCACCCGGGACTAGCGGGAGTAGGTGAGCAGTTCTTC.

The rearrangement links TRBV28 to TRBJ2-7, with D perhaps TRBD1 (6 bases). This CDR3 contains 15 residues. V was cut by 3 bases and J by 5 bases, with 17 bases left in between. Per the germline V gene, CDR1 is MDHEN and CDR2 is SYDVKM. The CDR3 reads CASSFPTTGSNEQYF. In nucleotides, the CDR3 is TGTGCCAGCAGTTTCCCAACGACAGGTTCGAACGAGCAGTACTTC.

To note about this clone: Its ends do not fully match the called genes, so a read error is possible. The rearrangement links TRBV7-9 to TRBJ1-3, with D perhaps TRBD1 (6 bases). The length of the CDR3 is 15 residues. Germline loops: CDR1 SEHNR, CDR2 FQNEAQ (reference sequence). The CDR3 bases are TGTGCCGGCAGCCAACGAACAGGGTCAGGAAACACCATACATTTT. This sequence encodes CAGSQRTGSGNTIHF. Using reference TRBV7-9 and TRBJ1-3 for the parts outside the CDR3, the full variable domain is DTGVSQNPRHKITKRGQNVTFRCDPISEHNRLYWYRQTLGQGPEFLTYFQNEAQLEKSRLLSDRFSAERPKGSFSTLEIQRTEQGDSAMYLCAGSQRTGSGNTIHFGEGSWLTVV.

The V call is TRBV5-4, the J call TRBJ2-1; D not certain. The germline CDR1 and CDR2 sequences are SGHNT and YYREEE (reference sequence). CDR3 length: 13 residues. V was shortened by 0 bases and J by 10 bases, with 11 bases between the two germline ends. Written as DNA, the CDR3 is TGTGCCAGCAGCTTGGATTCTGGCAACGAGCAGTTCTTC. This sequence encodes CASSLDSGNEQFF. The variable domain in full, with the rest retrieved from reference TRBV5-4 and TRBJ2-1, is ETGVTQSPTHLIKTRGQQVTLRCSSQSGHNTVSWYQQALGQGPQFIFQYYREEENGRGNFPPRFSGLQFPNYSSELNVNALELDDSALYLCASSLDSGNEQFFGPGTRLTVL.

The V call is TRBV28, the J call TRBJ2-1, with TRBD2 as a possible D gene (5 bases). The CDR3 length is 16 residues. V shed 6 bases and J shed 0 bases, with 15 bases lying between them. CDR1 MDHEN and CDR2 SYDVKM come from the germline V gene. The CDR3: CASSLPGRSSYNEQFF. The DNA for the CDR3 is TGTGCCAGCAGCCTCCCGGGGAGATCCTCCTACAATGAGCAGTTCTTC.